This T cell receptor (beta chain) was sequenced in a study of T cells in Graves' hyperthyroidism and ophthalmopathy. Whole-study results and caveats: The model forecast ophthalmopathy, anticipating it by a median roughly 6.5 months before onset.

TCR beta CDR3 regions were amplified from RNA transcripts. Carried out on the TCR CDR3, a first-round RT-PCR used the HTBI primer set. One entry per CDR3 protein results from TCRdb running MiXCR on the multiplex PCR reads. The profile shows about 400,000 distinct CDR3 sequences, 15% of them singletons. Diagnoses used clinical symptoms, serum thyroxine and TRAb, thyroid ultrasound and orbital computed tomography. The PBMCs had their origin in around 10 ml of fresh peripheral blood. The CDR3 length is 13 residues. V lost 7 bases to trimming and J lost 5 bases, with 11 bases between them. The germline gives CDR1 MNHEY, CDR2 SVGEGT. The table lists this clonotype with many counts. Its antigen is unidentified.

Sequenced input: blood. The sequence derives from a woman in her 30s with Graves' hyperthyroidism. The chain has TRBV6-2 or TRBV6-3 and TRBJ2-2; no reliable D call. Here the CDR3 DNA reads TGTGCCAGCACCCTACGACGGACCGGGGAGCTGTTTTTT. It specifies CASTLRRTGELFF.